Included here is one T cell receptor (beta chain) sequence, with context. Germline-derived CDR1 and CDR2 are SGHDT and YYEEEE. Between the trimmed V and J ends, which lost 2 bases and 5 bases, there was a span of 5 bases. The CDR3 length is 11 residues. The sample belongs to a study of technical replicates of blood from a few donors. Produced via immunoSEQ multiplex PCR; TCRdb's table is partial and in-frame only. The profile shows fewer than 90,000 clones, about 94% of them singletons. Sequenced material: T cells isolated from PBMCs. The rearrangement links TRBV5-6 to TRBJ2-7; D remains unclear. The source of this sequence is a human donor in good health. The CDR3 DNA reads as TGTGCCAGCAGCTTTTCAAACGAGCAGTACTTC. Protein: CASSFSNEQYF.